These T cell receptor beta chains were read from a single sample in a study of OX40 agonist ivuxolimab in advanced cancers. Sequenced by immunoSEQ multiplex PCR; TCRdb stores in-frame clones only, minus some. The sample carries about 34,000 clones, roughly 85% recorded once. This specimen consisted of CD4+ or CD8+ T cells sorted from blood, obtained in a trial of the OX40 agonist ivuxolimab. Receptors originate from an adult with an advanced solid tumor such as melanoma, head and neck, liver or kidney cancer. The CDR3 runs from the conserved cysteine through the conserved F or W. A D gene is named only where the DNA matches it firmly. Where a row states a size, it is once, few, many or the class of an expanded clone; other rows omit it.

cdr3_nt: TGTGCCAGCAGTTTGGCCGACAGGGAAGGTCAGCCCCAGCATTTT
cdr3_aa: CASSLADREGQPQHF
d_call: TRBD1
v_call: TRBV28
clone_size: .
j_call: TRBJ1-5

cdr3_nt: TGCGCCAGCAGGGGGACAGGCGCCAATGAGCAGTTCTTC
cdr3_aa: CASRGTGANEQFF
d_call: TRBD1
v_call: TRBV5-1
clone_size: .
j_call: TRBJ2-1

cdr3_nt: TGTGCCAGCGCAACACTTCAGGGTTTGGGCAATCAGCCCCAGCATTTT
cdr3_aa: CASATLQGLGNQPQHF
d_call: .
v_call: TRBV2
clone_size: .
j_call: TRBJ1-5

cdr3_nt: TGTGCCTGGAGTGGGAGCGGGAGGGCTGGTGAGCAGTTCTTC
cdr3_aa: CAWSGSGRAGEQFF
d_call: TRBD2
v_call: TRBV30
clone_size: .
j_call: TRBJ2-1

cdr3_nt: TGTGCCAGTAGAAGGGACAGACTCTTC
cdr3_aa: CASRRDRLF
d_call: TRBD1
v_call: TRBV6-1
clone_size: .
j_call: TRBJ2-7

cdr3_nt: TGTGCCAGCAAGGCGGGAGGGAACAATGAGCAGTTCTTC
cdr3_aa: CASKAGGNNEQFF
d_call: TRBD2
v_call: TRBV6-4
clone_size: .
j_call: TRBJ2-1

cdr3_nt: TGTGCCACGTCTCCTAGCGTAGTCTACGAGCAGTACTTC
cdr3_aa: CATSPSVVYEQYF
d_call: .
v_call: TRBV28
clone_size: .
j_call: TRBJ2-7

cdr3_nt: TGTGCCAGCAGCTACACCCGGGGGCCCTACGAGCAGTACTTC
cdr3_aa: CASSYTRGPYEQYF
d_call: .
v_call: TRBV7-2
clone_size: .
j_call: TRBJ2-7

cdr3_nt: TGTGCCAGCAGCTTAGCCGGGGGGGAACGCACAGATACGCAGTATTTT
cdr3_aa: CASSLAGGERTDTQYF
d_call: TRBD2
v_call: TRBV7-2
clone_size: .
j_call: TRBJ2-3

cdr3_nt: TGTGCCAGCAAAGGGTGGGGTGGTTCACCCCTCCACTTT
cdr3_aa: CASKGWGGSPLHF
d_call: .
v_call: TRBV28
clone_size: few
j_call: TRBJ1-6

cdr3_nt: TGTGCCAGCAGTCAACCTGGGACTAGCGGGAGCGATGAGCAGTTCTTC
cdr3_aa: CASSQPGTSGSDEQFF
d_call: TRBD2
v_call: TRBV6-6
clone_size: .
j_call: TRBJ2-1

cdr3_nt: TGTGCCAGCAGGCTGACCGGGACAGGGGGCGATGGCTACACCTTC
cdr3_aa: CASRLTGTGGDGYTF
d_call: TRBD1
v_call: TRBV2
clone_size: .
j_call: TRBJ1-2

cdr3_nt: TGTGCCAGCACTCCGGACAGAACCTACGAGCAGTACTTC
cdr3_aa: CASTPDRTYEQYF
d_call: .
v_call: TRBV5-8
clone_size: .
j_call: TRBJ2-7

cdr3_nt: TGCGCCAGCAGCGCCCGGGGGGAGCGGGTTGCAGGGGATGAGCAGTTCTTC
cdr3_aa: CASSARGERVAGDEQFF
d_call: .
v_call: TRBV5-1
clone_size: .
j_call: TRBJ2-1

cdr3_nt: TGTGCCAGCAGTTTGCAGGGGGCGTATTACAATGAGCAGTTCTTC
cdr3_aa: CASSLQGAYYNEQFF
d_call: TRBD1
v_call: TRBV27
clone_size: .
j_call: TRBJ2-1

cdr3_nt: TGTGCCAGCAGCCCCCGGGGGGTAGCTCCGTACTTC
cdr3_aa: CASSPRGVAPYF
d_call: TRBD2
v_call: TRBV6-5
clone_size: .
j_call: TRBJ2-7

cdr3_nt: TGCGCCAGCAGCGCACTACAGGGGGGTGAAGCTTTCTTT
cdr3_aa: CASSALQGGEAFF
d_call: TRBD1
v_call: TRBV5-1
clone_size: .
j_call: TRBJ1-1

cdr3_nt: TGTGCCAGTAGTATAGATAGCGTCTCCGGGGAGCTGTTTTTT
cdr3_aa: CASSIDSVSGELFF
d_call: .
v_call: TRBV19
clone_size: .
j_call: TRBJ2-2

cdr3_nt: TGCGCCAGCAGCCAAGAGGAAATGAGGAGCTCCTATAATTCACCCCTCCACTTT
cdr3_aa: CASSQEEMRSSYNSPLHF
d_call: .
v_call: TRBV4-3
clone_size: few
j_call: TRBJ1-6

cdr3_nt: TGTGCCAGCAGCCGAGTGGGGGCTGAAGCTTTCTTT
cdr3_aa: CASSRVGAEAFF
d_call: .
v_call: TRBV5-6
clone_size: .
j_call: TRBJ1-1

cdr3_nt: TGTGCCAGTAGTATAAGGGGGCGAAGGACCGGGGAGCTGTTTTTT
cdr3_aa: CASSIRGRRTGELFF
d_call: TRBD1
v_call: TRBV19
clone_size: .
j_call: TRBJ2-2

cdr3_nt: TGTGCCAGCAGTTCTAGCGGGAGTTGGGTACTTTACGAGCAGTACTTC
cdr3_aa: CASSSSGSWVLYEQYF
d_call: TRBD2
v_call: TRBV11-2
clone_size: .
j_call: TRBJ2-7

cdr3_nt: TGCGCCAGCAGCCAGGGCCCGGTCCAAGAGACCCAGTACTTC
cdr3_aa: CASSQGPVQETQYF
d_call: .
v_call: TRBV4-3
clone_size: few
j_call: TRBJ2-5

cdr3_nt: TGTGCCAGCAGTTCAAGGGGCGGGGTGCATCACAATGAGCAGTTCTTC
cdr3_aa: CASSSRGGVHHNEQFF
d_call: .
v_call: TRBV6-5
clone_size: medium-sized
j_call: TRBJ2-1

cdr3_nt: TGTGCCAGCAGCCCGATTCCGGACAGGGGGCGAAACACCATATATTTT
cdr3_aa: CASSPIPDRGRNTIYF
d_call: TRBD1
v_call: TRBV7-6
clone_size: .
j_call: TRBJ1-3

cdr3_nt: TGTGCCAGCAGTGTTGGAACAGATACGCAGTATTTT
cdr3_aa: CASSVGTDTQYF
d_call: .
v_call: TRBV27
clone_size: .
j_call: TRBJ2-3

cdr3_nt: TGTGCCAGCTCACCGCTCGGACAGGTGTACGAGCAGTACTTC
cdr3_aa: CASSPLGQVYEQYF
d_call: TRBD1
v_call: TRBV18
clone_size: .
j_call: TRBJ2-7

cdr3_nt: TGTGCCAGCAGCGGCGGACAGTACACTGAAGCTTTCTTT
cdr3_aa: CASSGGQYTEAFF
d_call: .
v_call: TRBV9
clone_size: .
j_call: TRBJ1-1

cdr3_nt: TGTGCCAGCAGCTTACTGAACTATAATTCACCCCTCCACTTT
cdr3_aa: CASSLLNYNSPLHF
d_call: .
v_call: TRBV7-9
clone_size: .
j_call: TRBJ1-6

cdr3_nt: TGTGCCAGCAGCTTAAATCAGGCAACGGCACCCCTCCACTTT
cdr3_aa: CASSLNQATAPLHF
d_call: .
v_call: TRBV7-8
clone_size: .
j_call: TRBJ1-6

cdr3_nt: TGTGCCAGCAGTGGGGGAGGGCGGAACACTGAAGCTTTCTTT
cdr3_aa: CASSGGGRNTEAFF
d_call: .
v_call: TRBV2
clone_size: .
j_call: TRBJ1-1

cdr3_nt: TGTGCCAGCAGCTTGGCCGGCCAGGTAGTTCTCCCCTCTGGAAACACCATATATTTT
cdr3_aa: CASSLAGQVVLPSGNTIYF
d_call: .
v_call: TRBV5-6
clone_size: .
j_call: TRBJ1-3

cdr3_nt: TGTGCCAGCCACGGACAGGGGTACGGAAACACCATATATTTT
cdr3_aa: CASHGQGYGNTIYF
d_call: TRBD1
v_call: TRBV6-6
clone_size: .
j_call: TRBJ1-3

cdr3_nt: TGCAGTGCTAGGGACTACGAGCAGTACTTC
cdr3_aa: CSARDYEQYF
d_call: .
v_call: TRBV20-1
clone_size: few
j_call: TRBJ2-7

cdr3_nt: TGTGCCAGCAGCTTAGAGGCTAGCGGGAGGATTTCGGCGGGCTACAATGAGCAGTTCTTC
cdr3_aa: CASSLEASGRISAGYNEQFF
d_call: TRBD2
v_call: TRBV7-6
clone_size: .
j_call: TRBJ2-1

cdr3_nt: TGTGCCAGCAGCTTGGGCCGACTCCTCTCCTACAATGAGCAGTTCTTC
cdr3_aa: CASSLGRLLSYNEQFF
d_call: .
v_call: TRBV7-2
clone_size: once
j_call: TRBJ2-1

cdr3_nt: TGTGCCAGCAGCGTAGTGGAGGGTGAAAAACTGTTTTTT
cdr3_aa: CASSVVEGEKLFF
d_call: .
v_call: TRBV9
clone_size: .
j_call: TRBJ1-4

cdr3_nt: TGTGCCAGCAGTCTGGACAGAACCTCTGGAAACACCATATATTTT
cdr3_aa: CASSLDRTSGNTIYF
d_call: .
v_call: TRBV7-9
clone_size: once
j_call: TRBJ1-3

cdr3_nt: TGTGCCATCTCTGAAGGGACGGACACCTATGAAAAACTGTTTTTT
cdr3_aa: CAISEGTDTYEKLFF
d_call: .
v_call: TRBV10-3
clone_size: .
j_call: TRBJ1-4

cdr3_nt: TGTGCCATCAGTGAGGGAGGGCCTCATCAGCCCCAGCATTTT
cdr3_aa: CAISEGGPHQPQHF
d_call: .
v_call: TRBV10-3
clone_size: few
j_call: TRBJ1-5

cdr3_nt: TGTGCCAGCAGCTTAGATCAGGGGTCGAGCTCCTACGAGCAGTACTTC
cdr3_aa: CASSLDQGSSSYEQYF
d_call: .
v_call: TRBV7-4
clone_size: .
j_call: TRBJ2-7

cdr3_nt: TGTGCCAGCAGCCAGGGACAGGCTCGTGAAAAACTGTTTTTT
cdr3_aa: CASSQGQAREKLFF
d_call: TRBD1
v_call: TRBV7-9
clone_size: .
j_call: TRBJ1-4

cdr3_nt: TGTGCCAGCAGCCTCAGCCCTGGCGGCACAGATACGCAGTATTTT
cdr3_aa: CASSLSPGGTDTQYF
d_call: .
v_call: TRBV9
clone_size: .
j_call: TRBJ2-3

cdr3_nt: TGCGCCAGCAGCCAGCAACAGGGGAACACCGGGGAGCTGTTTTTT
cdr3_aa: CASSQQQGNTGELFF
d_call: .
v_call: TRBV4-3
clone_size: .
j_call: TRBJ2-2